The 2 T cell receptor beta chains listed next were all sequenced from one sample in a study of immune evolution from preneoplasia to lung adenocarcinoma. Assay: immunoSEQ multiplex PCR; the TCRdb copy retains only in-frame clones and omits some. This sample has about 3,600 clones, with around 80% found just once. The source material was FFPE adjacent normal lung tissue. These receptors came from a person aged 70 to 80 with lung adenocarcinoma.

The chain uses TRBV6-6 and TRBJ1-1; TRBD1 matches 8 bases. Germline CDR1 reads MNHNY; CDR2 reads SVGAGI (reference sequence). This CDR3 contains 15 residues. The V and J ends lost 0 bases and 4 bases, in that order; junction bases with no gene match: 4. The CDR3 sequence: CASSYSRTGPTEAFF. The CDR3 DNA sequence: TGTGCCAGCAGTTACTCAAGGACAGGGCCCACTGAAGCTTTCTTT.

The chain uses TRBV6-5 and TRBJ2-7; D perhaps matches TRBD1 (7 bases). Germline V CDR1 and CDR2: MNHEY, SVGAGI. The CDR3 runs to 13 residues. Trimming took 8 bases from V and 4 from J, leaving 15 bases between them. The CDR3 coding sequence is TGTGCCAGCGGCGCAGGGGGGTTATACGAGCAGTACTTC. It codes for CASGAGGLYEQYF.